This T cell receptor (beta chain) was sequenced in a study of control samples from healthy donors and cancer patients. The CDR3 has 15 residues. With 1 base clipped from V and 6 bases from J, the junction kept 5 bases outside the gene matches. Germline values: CDR1 MNHEY, CDR2 SMNVEV (reference sequence). Sequenced by immunoSEQ multiplex PCR; TCRdb stores in-frame clones only, minus some. The data show some 29,000 clones, around nine tenths seen once. The rearrangement joins TRBV27 to TRBJ2-1, with TRBD2 matching over 8 bases. This clonotype was obtained from a female donor with melanoma. Sequencing used formalin-fixed, paraffin-embedded tissue. DNA for the CDR3: TGTGCCAGCAGTTTATTGGGACTAGGGCGCAATGAGCAGTTCTTC. This translates into CASSLLGLGRNEQFF.